This T cell receptor (beta chain) was recovered during a study of T cell responses to AZD1222 COVID-19 vaccine. Data came from immunoSEQ multiplex PCR; TCRdb stores just in-frame clones and leaves some out. The sample yields 25,000 to 30,000 clones, approximately 78% seen once. The CDR3 extends over 21 amino acids. Germline lookup yields CDR1 SGHTA and CDR2 FQGTGA. V lost 2 bases, J lost 6 bases, and 31 bases lay in between. The sample was peripheral blood, taken on day 0 of AZD1222 vaccination. The sequence came from an adult in good health. The rearrangement uses TRBV7-3 and TRBJ2-2, with D perhaps given as TRBD1 or TRBD2 (5 bases each). The CDR3 region is CASSLCYPLVKPGPLAGELFF. CDR3 DNA sequence: TGTGCCAGCAGCTTATGTTACCCACTCGTGAAACCGGGGCCTCTGGCCGGGGAGCTGTTTTTT.